This T cell receptor beta chain was recorded in a study of blood T cell repertoires in COVID-19. Study background: The analysed material was cDNA or gDNA that came from T cells, B-cell-depleted T cells, or PBMCs.

This CDR3 region has 11 residues. V was cut by 2 bases and J by 2 bases, with 4 bases left in between. Germline CDR1 GTSNPN, CDR2 SVGIG (reference sequence). Methods used by the authors: Amplifying reference gene primers gave estimates of nucleated cell counts. Assay used: immunoSEQ multiplex PCR; TCRdb lists only in-frame clones, some missing. V, J and clone size are those of that table, while D and trimming were read from the DNA. The repertoire holds about 170,000 clones, 87% seen once, with 3% to 4.5% in the top ten. This clonotype originated in a man between 18 and 35 years old with active or convalescent COVID-19. Material for sequencing was peripheral blood. V gene TRBV30 combines with J gene TRBJ2-7; D unresolved. The CDR3 here is CAWSLAYEQYF. The DNA for the CDR3 is TGTGCCTGGAGTTTAGCCTACGAGCAGTACTTC.